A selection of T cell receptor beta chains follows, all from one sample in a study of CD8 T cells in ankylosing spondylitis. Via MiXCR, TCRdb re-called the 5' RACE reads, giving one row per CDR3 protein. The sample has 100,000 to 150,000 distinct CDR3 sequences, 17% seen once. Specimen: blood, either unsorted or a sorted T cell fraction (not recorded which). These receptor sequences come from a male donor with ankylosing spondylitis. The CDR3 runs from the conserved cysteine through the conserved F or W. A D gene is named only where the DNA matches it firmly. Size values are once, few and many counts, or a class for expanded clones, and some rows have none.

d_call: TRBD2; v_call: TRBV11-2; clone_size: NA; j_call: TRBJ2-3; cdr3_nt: TGTGCCAGCAGCTCTAGACTAGCGGGAGGGAGGAGCACAGATACGCAGTATTTT; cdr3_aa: CASSSRLAGGRSTDTQYF
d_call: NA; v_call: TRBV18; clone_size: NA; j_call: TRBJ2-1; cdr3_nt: TGTGCCAGCTCACCACCGAGCGGAGAGGGGTTCTTC; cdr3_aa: CASSPPSGEGFF
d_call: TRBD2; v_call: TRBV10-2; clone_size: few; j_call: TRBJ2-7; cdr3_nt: TGCGCCAGCTCCCTAGCGGGCGCTTCCTACGAGCAGTACTTC; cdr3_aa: CASSLAGASYEQYF
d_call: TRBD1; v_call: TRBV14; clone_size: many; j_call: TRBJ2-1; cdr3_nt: TGTGCCAGCAGCCAGGACATCGGGACAGGGGGTGATGAGCAGTTCTTC; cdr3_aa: CASSQDIGTGGDEQFF
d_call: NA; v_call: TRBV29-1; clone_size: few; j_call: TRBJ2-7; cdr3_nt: TGCAGCGTTGCAGCGGCCAGCTCCTACGAGCAGTACTTC; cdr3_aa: CSVAAASSYEQYF
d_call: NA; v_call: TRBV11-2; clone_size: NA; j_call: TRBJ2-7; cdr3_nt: TGTGCCAGCAGCATTAACGAGCAGTACTTC; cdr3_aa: CASSINEQYF
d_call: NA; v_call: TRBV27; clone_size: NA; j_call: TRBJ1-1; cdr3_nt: TGTGCCAGCAGCACCACAAAGGGATGGGAGACTGAAGCTTTCTTT; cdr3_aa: CASSTTKGWETEAFF
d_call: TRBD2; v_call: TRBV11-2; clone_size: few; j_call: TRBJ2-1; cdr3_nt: TGTGCCAGCAGCTCCGGACTAGCGGGACTCGCCACCTACAATGAGCAGTTCTTC; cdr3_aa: CASSSGLAGLATYNEQFF
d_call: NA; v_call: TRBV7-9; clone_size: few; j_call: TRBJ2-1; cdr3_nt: TGTGCCAGCAGCTCGCCCGGGAGCTCCTACAATGAGCAGTTCTTC; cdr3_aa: CASSSPGSSYNEQFF
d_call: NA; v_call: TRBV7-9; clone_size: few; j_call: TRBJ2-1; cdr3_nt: TGTGCCAGCAGGGACGGGACGGGAGCGGTGGAGCAGTTCTTC; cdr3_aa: CASRDGTGAVEQFF
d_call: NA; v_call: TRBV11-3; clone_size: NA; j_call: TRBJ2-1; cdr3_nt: TGTGCCAGCAGCTTCAGTCATGGTAGTGAGCAGTTCTTC; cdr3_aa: CASSFSHGSEQFF
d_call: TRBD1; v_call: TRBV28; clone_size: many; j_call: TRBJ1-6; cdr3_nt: TGTGCCAGCAGTCCCAACAGGGGCCTCCATAATTCACCCCTCCACTTT; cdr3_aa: CASSPNRGLHNSPLHF
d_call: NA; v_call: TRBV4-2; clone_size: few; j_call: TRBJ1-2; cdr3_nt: TGTGCCAGCAGCCAAGATTTAACCGGGGCGCACCAGTATGGCTACACCTTC; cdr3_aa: CASSQDLTGAHQYGYTF
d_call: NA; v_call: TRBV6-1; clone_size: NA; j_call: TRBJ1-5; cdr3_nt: TGTGCCAGCAAGGGAGGAGGCAATCAGCCCCAGCATTTT; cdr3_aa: CASKGGGNQPQHF
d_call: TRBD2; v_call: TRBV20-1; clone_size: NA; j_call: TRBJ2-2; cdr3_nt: TGCAGTGCTGACCGACTAGCGGATAACACCGGGGAGCTGTTTTTT; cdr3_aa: CSADRLADNTGELFF
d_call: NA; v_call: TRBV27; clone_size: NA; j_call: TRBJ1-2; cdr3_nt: TGTGCCAGCAGGGGGCTTAACTATGGCTACACCTTC; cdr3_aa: CASRGLNYGYTF
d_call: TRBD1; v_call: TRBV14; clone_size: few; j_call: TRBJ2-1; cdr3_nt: TGTGCCAGCAGCCAACCGGGACAGGGGGCGTATGAGCAGTTCTTC; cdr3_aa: CASSQPGQGAYEQFF
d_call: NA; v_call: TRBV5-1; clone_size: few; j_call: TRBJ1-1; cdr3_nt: TGCGCCAGCAGCTTGGTGGGGGTGGGAGCTTTCTTT; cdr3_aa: CASSLVGVGAFF
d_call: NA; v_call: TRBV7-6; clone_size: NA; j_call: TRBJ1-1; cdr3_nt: TGTGCCAGCAGCCCTCCGCGGACGAACACTGAAGCTTTCTTT; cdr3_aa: CASSPPRTNTEAFF
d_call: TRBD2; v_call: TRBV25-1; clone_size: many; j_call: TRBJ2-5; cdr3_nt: TGTGCCGGGGGTACTAGCGGGAGAACGGAAGAGACCCAGTACTTC; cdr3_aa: CAGGTSGRTEETQYF
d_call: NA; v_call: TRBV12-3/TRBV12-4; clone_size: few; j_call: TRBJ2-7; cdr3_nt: TGTGCCAGCAGTTTATACCGACCAGAGCAGTACTTC; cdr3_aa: CASSLYRPEQYF
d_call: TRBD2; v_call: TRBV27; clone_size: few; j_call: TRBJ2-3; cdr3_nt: TGTGCCAGCAGTCCGAAGACTCGCGGGAGTGTTGTAGCAGATACGCAGTATTTT; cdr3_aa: CASSPKTRGSVVADTQYF
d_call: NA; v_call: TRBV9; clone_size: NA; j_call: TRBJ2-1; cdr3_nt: TGTGCCAGCAGCGTCGGGGGGCACAATGAGCAGTTCTTC; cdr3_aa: CASSVGGHNEQFF
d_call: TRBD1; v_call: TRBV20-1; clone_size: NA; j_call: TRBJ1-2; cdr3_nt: TGCAGTGCTCTGGACAGGGCTGAGGTCTATGGCTACACCTTC; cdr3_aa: CSALDRAEVYGYTF
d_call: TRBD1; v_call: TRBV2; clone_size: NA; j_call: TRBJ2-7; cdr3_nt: TGTGCCAGCAGTGTGGGGCCGGGACAGGGATCCTACGAGCAGTACTTC; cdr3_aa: CASSVGPGQGSYEQYF
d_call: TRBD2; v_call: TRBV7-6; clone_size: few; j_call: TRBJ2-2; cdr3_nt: TGTGCCAGCAGCTTAGACCTATTAACTAGCGCGAACACCGGGGAGCTGTTTTTT; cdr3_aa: CASSLDLLTSANTGELFF
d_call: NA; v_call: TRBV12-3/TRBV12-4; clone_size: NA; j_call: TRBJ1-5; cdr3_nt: TGTGCCAGCAGTTATGGGACCGTTAGCAATCAGCCCCAGCATTTT; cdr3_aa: CASSYGTVSNQPQHF
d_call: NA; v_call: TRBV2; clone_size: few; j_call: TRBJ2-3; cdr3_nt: TGTGCCAGCATGGCAGATACGCAGTATTTT; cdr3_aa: CASMADTQYF
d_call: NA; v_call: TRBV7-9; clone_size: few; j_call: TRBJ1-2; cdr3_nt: TGTGCCAGCGGGGTGGGACCGGGCTATGGCTACACCTTC; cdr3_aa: CASGVGPGYGYTF
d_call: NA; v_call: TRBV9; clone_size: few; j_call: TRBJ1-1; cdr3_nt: TGTGCCAGCAGCGTAGAACCGGACAGCGTGAACACTGAAGCTTTCTTT; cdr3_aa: CASSVEPDSVNTEAFF
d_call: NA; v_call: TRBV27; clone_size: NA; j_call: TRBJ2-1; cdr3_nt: TGTGCCAGCAGAGCTCCCTACGGGATTTCCTACAATGAGCAGTTCTTC; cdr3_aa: CASRAPYGISYNEQFF
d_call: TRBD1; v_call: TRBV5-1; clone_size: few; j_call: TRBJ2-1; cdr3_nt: TGCGCCAGCAGCTTGGAGACAGGGGGCTTCAATGAGCAGTTCTTC; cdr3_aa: CASSLETGGFNEQFF
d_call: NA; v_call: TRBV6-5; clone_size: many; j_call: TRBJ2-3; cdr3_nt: TGTGCCAGCAGTTACGGGGGACGTAACACAGATACGCAGTATTTT; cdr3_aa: CASSYGGRNTDTQYF
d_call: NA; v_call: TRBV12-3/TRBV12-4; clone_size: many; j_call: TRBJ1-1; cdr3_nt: TGTGCCAGCAGTTTTGGACAGACAAGGACTGAAGCTTTCTTT; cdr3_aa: CASSFGQTRTEAFF
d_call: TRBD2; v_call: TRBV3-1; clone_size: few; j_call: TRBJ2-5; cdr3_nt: TGTGCCAGCAGCCGACTAGCGGGAGGGATATCGGAGACCCAGTACTTC; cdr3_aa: CASSRLAGGISETQYF
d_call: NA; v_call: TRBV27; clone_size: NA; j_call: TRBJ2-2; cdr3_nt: TGTGCCAGCAGTCTTACGTCCGGAAAGACCGGGGAGCTGTTTTTT; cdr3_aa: CASSLTSGKTGELFF
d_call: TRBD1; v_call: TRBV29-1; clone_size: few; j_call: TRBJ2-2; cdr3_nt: TGCAGCGTTGACGCCGGGACAGGGAGCACCGGGGAGCTGTTTTTT; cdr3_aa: CSVDAGTGSTGELFF
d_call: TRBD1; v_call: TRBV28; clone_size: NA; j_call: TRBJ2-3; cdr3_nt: TGTGCCAGCAGTGGGAGAGACAGGGTTGGCACAGATACGCAGTATTTT; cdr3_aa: CASSGRDRVGTDTQYF
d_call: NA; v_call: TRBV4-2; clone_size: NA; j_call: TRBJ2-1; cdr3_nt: TGTGCCAGCAGCCGGCGGGGAAGGGATAATGAGCAGTTCTTC; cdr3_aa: CASSRRGRDNEQFF
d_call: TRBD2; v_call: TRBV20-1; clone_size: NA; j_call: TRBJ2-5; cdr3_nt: TGCAGTGCTAGGGGACTAGCGGGAGGAGGCGGAGAGACCCAGTACTTC; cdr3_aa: CSARGLAGGGGETQYF
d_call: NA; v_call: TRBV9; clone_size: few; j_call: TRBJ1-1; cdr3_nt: TGTGCCAGCAGCGAAACCGGGACAACGAACACTGAAGCTTTCTTT; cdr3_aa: CASSETGTTNTEAFF
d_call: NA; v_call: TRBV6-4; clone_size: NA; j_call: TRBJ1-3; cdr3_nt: TGTGCCAGCAGTTCTGGGCCGGGAAACACCATATATTTT; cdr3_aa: CASSSGPGNTIYF
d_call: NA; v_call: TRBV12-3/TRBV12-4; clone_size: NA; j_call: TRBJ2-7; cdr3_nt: TGTGCCAGCCGCCCTAGGGGTACCGGCTACTACGAGCAGTACTTC; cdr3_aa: CASRPRGTGYYEQYF
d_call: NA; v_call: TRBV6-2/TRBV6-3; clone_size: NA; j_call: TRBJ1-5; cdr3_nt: TGTGCCAGCAGTTACCGGGGTTACGATCAGCCCCAGCATTTT; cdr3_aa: CASSYRGYDQPQHF
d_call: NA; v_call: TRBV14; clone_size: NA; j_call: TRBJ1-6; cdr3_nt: TGTGCCAGCAGCCAAGACTATGCCCGGCGGTCACCCCTCCACTTT; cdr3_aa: CASSQDYARRSPLHF